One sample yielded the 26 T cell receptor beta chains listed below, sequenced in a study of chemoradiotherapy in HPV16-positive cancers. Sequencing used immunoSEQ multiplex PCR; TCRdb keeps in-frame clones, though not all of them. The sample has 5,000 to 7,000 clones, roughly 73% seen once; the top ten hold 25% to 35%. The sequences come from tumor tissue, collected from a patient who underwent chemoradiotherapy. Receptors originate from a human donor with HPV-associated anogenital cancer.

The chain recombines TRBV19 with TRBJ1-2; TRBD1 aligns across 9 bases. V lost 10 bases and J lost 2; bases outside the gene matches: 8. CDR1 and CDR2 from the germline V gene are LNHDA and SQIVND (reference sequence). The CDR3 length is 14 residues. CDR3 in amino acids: CATTGGAENYGYTF. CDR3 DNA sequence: TGTGCCACTACAGGGGGCGCTGAGAACTATGGCTACACCTTC. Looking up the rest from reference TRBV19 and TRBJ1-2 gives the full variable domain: DGGITQSPKYLFRKEGQNVTLSCEQNLNHDAMYWYRQDPGQGLRLIYYSQIVNDFQKGDIAEGYSVSREKKESFPLTVTSAQKNPTAFYLCATTGGAENYGYTFGSGTRLTVV.

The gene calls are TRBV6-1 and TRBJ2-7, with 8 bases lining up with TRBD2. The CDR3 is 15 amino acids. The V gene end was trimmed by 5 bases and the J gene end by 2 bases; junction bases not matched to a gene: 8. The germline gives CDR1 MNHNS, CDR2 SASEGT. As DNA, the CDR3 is TGTGCCAGCAGTCAGACTAGCGAACCAACCTACGAGCAGTACTTC. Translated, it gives CASSQTSEPTYEQYF.

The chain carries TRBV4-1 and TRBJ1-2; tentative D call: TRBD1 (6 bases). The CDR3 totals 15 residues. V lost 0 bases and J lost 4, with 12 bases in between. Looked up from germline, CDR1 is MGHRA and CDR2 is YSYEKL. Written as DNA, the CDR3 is TGCGCCAGCAGCCAAGAGGGGGGGCGTCGCTATGGCTACACCTTC. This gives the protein CASSQEGGRRYGYTF.

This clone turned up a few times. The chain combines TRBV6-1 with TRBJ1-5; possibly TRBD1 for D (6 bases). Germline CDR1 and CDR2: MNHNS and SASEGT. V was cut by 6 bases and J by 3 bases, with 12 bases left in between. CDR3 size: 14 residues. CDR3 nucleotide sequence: TGTGCCAGCAGCGCCGGACAGTTCAATCAGCCCCAGCATTTT. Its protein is CASSAGQFNQPQHF.

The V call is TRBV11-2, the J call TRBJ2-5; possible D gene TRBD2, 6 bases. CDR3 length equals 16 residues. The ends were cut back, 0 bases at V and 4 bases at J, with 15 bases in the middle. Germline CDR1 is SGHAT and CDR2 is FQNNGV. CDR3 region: CASSLDWVGGGETQYF. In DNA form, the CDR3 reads TGTGCCAGCAGCTTAGACTGGGTGGGGGGAGGAGAGACCCAGTACTTC.

The CDR3 here is CSVGSYYEQYF. In DNA, the CDR3 is TGCAGCGTCGGGTCATACTACGAGCAGTACTTC. V gene TRBV29-1 combines with J gene TRBJ2-7; D remains unclear. Germline loops: CDR1 SQVTM, CDR2 ANQGSEA. Trimming cost V 6 bases and J 3 bases, with 9 bases left between them. The CDR3 runs 11 residues.

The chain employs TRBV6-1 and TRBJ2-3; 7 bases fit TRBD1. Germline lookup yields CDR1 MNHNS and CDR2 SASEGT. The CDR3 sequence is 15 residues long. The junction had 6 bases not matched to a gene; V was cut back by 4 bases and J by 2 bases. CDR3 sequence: CASSAMGTATDTQYF. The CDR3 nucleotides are TGTGCCAGCAGTGCGATGGGGACAGCCACAGATACGCAGTATTTT.

In DNA form, the CDR3 reads TGTGCCTGGAGCCTGAGAGGCCTGCACCTCTACAATGAGCAGTTCTTC. Protein product: CAWSLRGLHLYNEQFF. The chain combines TRBV30 with TRBJ2-1; no clear D. The V and J ends lost 3 bases and 3 bases respectively, with 18 bases between them. Germline CDR1 and CDR2: GTSNPN and SVGIG (reference sequence). The CDR3 is 16 amino acids.

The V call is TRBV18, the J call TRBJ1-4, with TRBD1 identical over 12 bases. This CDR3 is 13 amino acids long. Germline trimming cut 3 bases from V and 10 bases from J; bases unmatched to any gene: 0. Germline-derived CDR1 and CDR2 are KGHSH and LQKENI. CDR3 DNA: TGTGCCAGCTCACCGGGACAGGGGGCAAAACTGTTTTTT. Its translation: CASSPGQGAKLFF.

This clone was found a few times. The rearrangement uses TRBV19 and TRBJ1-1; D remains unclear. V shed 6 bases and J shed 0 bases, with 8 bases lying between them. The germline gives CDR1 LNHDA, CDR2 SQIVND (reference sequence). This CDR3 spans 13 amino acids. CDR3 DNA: TGTGCCAGTAGACCGGGGTTGAACACTGAAGCTTTCTTT. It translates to CASRPGLNTEAFF.

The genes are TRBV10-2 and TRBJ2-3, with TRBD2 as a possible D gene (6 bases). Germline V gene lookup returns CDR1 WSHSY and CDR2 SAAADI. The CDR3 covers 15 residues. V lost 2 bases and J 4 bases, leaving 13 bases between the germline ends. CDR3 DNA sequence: TGCGCCAGCAGTGAGGGACTACCCGTTCCAGATACGCAGTATTTT. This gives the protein CASSEGLPVPDTQYF.

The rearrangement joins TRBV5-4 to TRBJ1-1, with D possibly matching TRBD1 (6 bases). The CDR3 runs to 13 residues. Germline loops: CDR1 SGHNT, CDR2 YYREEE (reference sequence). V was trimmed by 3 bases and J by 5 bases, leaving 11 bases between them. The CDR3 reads CASSSGQTTEAFF. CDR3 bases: TGTGCCAGCAGCTCTGGACAGACTACTGAAGCTTTCTTT.

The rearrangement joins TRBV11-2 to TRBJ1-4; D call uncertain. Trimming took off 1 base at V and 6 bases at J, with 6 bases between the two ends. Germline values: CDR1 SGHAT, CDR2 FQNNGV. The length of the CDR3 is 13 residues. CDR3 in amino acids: CASSLVGDEKLFF. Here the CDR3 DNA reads TGTGCCAGCAGCTTAGTTGGGGATGAAAAACTGTTTTTT.

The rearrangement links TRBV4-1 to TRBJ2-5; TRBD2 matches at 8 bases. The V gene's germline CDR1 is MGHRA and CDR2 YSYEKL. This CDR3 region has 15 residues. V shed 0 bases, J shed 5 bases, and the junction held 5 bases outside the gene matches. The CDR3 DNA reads TGCGCCAGCAGCCAAGACGGACCGGGAGGGGAGACCCAGTACTTC. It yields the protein CASSQDGPGGETQYF.

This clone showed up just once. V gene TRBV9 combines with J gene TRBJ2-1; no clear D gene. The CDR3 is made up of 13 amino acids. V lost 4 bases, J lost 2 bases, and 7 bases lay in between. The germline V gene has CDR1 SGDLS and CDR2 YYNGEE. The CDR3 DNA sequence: TGTGCCAGCAGCCCCGATGCCTACAATGAGCAGTTCTTC. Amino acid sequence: CASSPDAYNEQFF.

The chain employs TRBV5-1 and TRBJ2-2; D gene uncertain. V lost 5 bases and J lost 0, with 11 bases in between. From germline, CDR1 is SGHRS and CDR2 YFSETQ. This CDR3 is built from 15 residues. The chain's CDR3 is CASRLGRTNTGELFF. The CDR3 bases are TGCGCCAGCAGGTTAGGACGAACGAACACCGGGGAGCTGTTTTTT.

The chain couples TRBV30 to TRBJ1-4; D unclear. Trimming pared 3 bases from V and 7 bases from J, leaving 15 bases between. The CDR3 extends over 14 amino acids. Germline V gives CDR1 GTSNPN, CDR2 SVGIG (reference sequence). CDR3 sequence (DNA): TGTGCCTGGAGCTTCAAAGAGGATACTGAAAAACTGTTTTTT. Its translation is CAWSFKEDTEKLFF. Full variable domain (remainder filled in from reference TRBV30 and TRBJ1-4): SQTIHQWPATLVQPVGSPLSLECTVEGTSNPNLYWYRQAAGRGLQLLFYSVGIGQISSEVPQNLSASRPQDRQFILSSKKLLLSDSGFYLCAWSFKEDTEKLFFGSGTQLSVL.

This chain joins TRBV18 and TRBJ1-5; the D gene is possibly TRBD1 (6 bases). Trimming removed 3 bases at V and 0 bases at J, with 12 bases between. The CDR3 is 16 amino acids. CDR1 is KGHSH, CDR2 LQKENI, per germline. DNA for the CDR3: TGTGCCAGCTCACCTACGACAGGACATAGCAATCAGCCCCAGCATTTT. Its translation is CASSPTTGHSNQPQHF.

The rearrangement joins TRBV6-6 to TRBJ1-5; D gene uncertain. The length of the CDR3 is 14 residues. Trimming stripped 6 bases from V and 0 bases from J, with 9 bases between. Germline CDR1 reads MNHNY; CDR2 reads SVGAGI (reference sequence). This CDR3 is CASSPPDSNQPQHF. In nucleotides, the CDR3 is TGTGCCAGCAGCCCCCCCGATAGCAATCAGCCCCAGCATTTT.

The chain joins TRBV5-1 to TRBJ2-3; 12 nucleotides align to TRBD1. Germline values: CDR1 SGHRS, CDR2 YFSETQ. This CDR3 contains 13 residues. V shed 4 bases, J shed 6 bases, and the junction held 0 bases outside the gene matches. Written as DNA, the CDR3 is TGCGCCAGCAGCGGGACAGGGGGCGATACGCAGTATTTT. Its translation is CASSGTGGDTQYF.

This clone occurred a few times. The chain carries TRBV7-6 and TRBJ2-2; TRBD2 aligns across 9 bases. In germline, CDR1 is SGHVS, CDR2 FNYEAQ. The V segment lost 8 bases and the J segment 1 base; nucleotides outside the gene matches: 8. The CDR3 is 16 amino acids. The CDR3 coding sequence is TGTGCCAGCGCCAGGAATAGCGGGAGGAACACCGGGGAGCTGTTTTTT. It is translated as CASARNSGRNTGELFF.

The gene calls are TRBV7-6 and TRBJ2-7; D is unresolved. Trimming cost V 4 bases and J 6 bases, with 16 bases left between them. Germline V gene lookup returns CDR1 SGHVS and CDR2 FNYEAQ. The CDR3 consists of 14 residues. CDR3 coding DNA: TGTGCCAGCAGCTACCGACCCCAACTGGGCGAGCAGTACTTC. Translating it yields CASSYRPQLGEQYF.

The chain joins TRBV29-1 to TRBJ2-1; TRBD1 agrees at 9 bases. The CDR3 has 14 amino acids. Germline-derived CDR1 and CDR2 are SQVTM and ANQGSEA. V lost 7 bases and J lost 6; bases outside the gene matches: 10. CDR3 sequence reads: CSAEPGQGGNEQFF. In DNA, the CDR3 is TGCAGCGCCGAACCGGGACAGGGAGGCAATGAGCAGTTCTTC.

CDR3 nucleotides: TGTGCCAGCAGTTTAGTGCATCTGAATGAAAAACTGTTTTTT. Translated: CASSLVHLNEKLFF. The chain is built from TRBV28 and TRBJ1-4; unclear D gene. This CDR3 is 14 amino acids long. The ends were cut back, 2 bases at V and 5 bases at J, with 9 bases in the middle. Germline V lookup: CDR1 MDHEN, CDR2 SYDVKM.

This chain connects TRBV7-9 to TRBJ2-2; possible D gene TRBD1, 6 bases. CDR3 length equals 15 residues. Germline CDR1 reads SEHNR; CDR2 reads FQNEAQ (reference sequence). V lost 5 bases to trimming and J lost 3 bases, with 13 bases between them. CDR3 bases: TGTGCCAGCAGCCCAATTACAGGGTACACCGGGGAGCTGTTTTTT. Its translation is CASSPITGYTGELFF.

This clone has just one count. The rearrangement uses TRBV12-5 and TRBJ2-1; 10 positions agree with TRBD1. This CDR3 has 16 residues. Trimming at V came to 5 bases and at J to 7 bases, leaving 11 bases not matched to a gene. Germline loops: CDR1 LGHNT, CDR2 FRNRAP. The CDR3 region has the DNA TGTGCTAGTGGTGTACCCGGGACAGGGGACGGGAATGAGCAGTTCTTC. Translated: CASGVPGTGDGNEQFF.